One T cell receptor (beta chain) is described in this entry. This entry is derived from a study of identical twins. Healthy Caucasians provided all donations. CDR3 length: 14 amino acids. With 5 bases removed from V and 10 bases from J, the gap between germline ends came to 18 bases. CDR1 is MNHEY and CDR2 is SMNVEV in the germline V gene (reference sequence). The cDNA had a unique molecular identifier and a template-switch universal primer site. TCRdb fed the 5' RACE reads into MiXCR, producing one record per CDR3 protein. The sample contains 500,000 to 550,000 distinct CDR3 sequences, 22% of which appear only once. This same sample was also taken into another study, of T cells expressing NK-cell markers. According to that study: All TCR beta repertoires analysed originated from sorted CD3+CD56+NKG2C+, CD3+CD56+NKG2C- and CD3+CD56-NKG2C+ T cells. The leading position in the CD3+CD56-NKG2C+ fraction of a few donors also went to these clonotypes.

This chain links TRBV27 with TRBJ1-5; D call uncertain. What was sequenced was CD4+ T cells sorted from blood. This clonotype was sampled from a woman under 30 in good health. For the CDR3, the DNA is TGTGCCAGCAGTATAGACCAAGGAGTAGCACCCCAGCATTTT. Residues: CASSIDQGVAPQHF.